The entry that follows covers one TCR beta chain sequence. What it binds is not known. Generated by immunoSEQ multiplex PCR, the TCRdb table keeps only in-frame clones and is missing some. The sample includes fewer than 15,000 clones, 65% to 75% of them seen just once. These oral cavity squamous cell carcinomas were HPV-negative and locally advanced. Trimming left V 5 bases short and J 8 bases short, with 12 bases between. Per the germline V gene, CDR1 is SEHNR and CDR2 is FQNEAQ (reference sequence). This CDR3 spans 13 amino acids. This sample was included in a study of neoadjuvant anti-PD-1 for oral cavity cancer. On the study more broadly: Nivolumab at 3 mg/kg was mostly given biweekly, three to four doses, pre-surgery. Overall study results and limits: Only a few patients per response group were TCR-analyzed; validation needed.

This specimen consisted of PBMCs, obtained before nivolumab (anti-PD-1) treatment. The receptor was derived from a person between 40 and 80 years old with oral cavity squamous cell carcinoma. The chain combines TRBV7-9 with TRBJ2-2; D unresolved. The CDR3 DNA is TGTGCCAGCAGCCCCGGGTTTTTAGGGGAGCTGTTTTTT. This translates into CASSPGFLGELFF.